The T cell receptor beta chain described here comes from a study of human T cells and chemical hapten exposure. Broader study findings: No alteration of TCRs above 1 in 1000 frequency was seen with DPC sensitization.

CDR1 is ENHRY, CDR2 SYGVKD, per germline. V lost 7 bases to trimming and J lost 2 bases, with 9 bases between them. This CDR3 is 13 amino acids long. Ten or more counts support this clonotype. The antigen is unknown. During construction of the library, unique molecular identifiers were attached to individual cDNA molecules for quantitative, reproducible TCR counting. TCRdb reprocessed the RACE reads via MiXCR and lists one record per CDR3 protein. The sample includes around 80,000 distinct CDR3 sequences, about 9% of them seen just once. Documented time point: healthy volunteer bleed at 6 weeks. Unfractionated whole blood yielded the extracted total RNA.

The source material was whole blood. This receptor was identified in a male donor in good health. Some clones in this sample may be carry-over from other donors' samples. The chain has TRBV10-3 and TRBJ1-3, with D possibly being TRBD1 (5 bases). The CDR3 protein is CAITPGPGNTIYF. DNA of the CDR3: TGTGCCATCACTCCAGGGCCTGGAAACACCATATATTTT.